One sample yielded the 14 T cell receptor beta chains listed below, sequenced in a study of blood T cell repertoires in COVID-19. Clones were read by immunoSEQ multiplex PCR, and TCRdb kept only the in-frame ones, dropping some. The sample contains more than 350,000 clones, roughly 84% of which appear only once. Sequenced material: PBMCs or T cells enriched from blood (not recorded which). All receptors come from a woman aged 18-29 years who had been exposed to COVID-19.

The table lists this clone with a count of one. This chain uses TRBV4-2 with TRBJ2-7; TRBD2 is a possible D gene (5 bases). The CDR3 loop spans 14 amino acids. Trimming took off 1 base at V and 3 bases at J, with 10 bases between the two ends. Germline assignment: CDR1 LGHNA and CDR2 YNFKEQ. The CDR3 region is CASSQAVEGYEQYF. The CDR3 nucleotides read TGTGCCAGCAGCCAAGCAGTCGAGGGCTACGAGCAGTACTTC.

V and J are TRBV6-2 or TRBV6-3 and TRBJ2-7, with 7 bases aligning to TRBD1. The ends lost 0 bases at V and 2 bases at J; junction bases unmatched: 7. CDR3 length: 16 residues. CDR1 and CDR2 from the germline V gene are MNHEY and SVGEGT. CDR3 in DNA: TGTGCCAGCAGTTACTCGAGGGACAGCCACACCTACGAGCAGTACTTC. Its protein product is CASSYSRDSHTYEQYF.

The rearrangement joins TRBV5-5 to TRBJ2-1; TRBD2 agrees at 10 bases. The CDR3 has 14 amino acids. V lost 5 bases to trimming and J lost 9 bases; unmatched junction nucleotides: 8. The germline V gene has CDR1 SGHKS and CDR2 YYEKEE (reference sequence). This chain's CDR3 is CASSDSGTSAEQFF. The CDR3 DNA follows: TGTGCCAGCAGTGACTCCGGGACTAGCGCTGAGCAGTTCTTC.

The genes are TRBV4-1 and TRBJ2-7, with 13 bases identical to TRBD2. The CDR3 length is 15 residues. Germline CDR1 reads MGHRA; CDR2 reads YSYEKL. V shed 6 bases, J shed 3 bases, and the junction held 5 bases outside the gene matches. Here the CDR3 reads CASSPGLAGDYEQYF. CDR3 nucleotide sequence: TGCGCCAGCAGTCCCGGACTAGCGGGAGACTACGAGCAGTACTTC.

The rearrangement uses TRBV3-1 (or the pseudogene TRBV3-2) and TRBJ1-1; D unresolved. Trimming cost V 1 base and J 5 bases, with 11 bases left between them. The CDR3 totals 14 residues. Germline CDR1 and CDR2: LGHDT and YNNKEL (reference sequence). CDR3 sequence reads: CASSQVGVGTEAFF. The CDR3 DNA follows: TGTGCCAGCAGCCAAGTAGGAGTTGGGACTGAAGCTTTCTTT.

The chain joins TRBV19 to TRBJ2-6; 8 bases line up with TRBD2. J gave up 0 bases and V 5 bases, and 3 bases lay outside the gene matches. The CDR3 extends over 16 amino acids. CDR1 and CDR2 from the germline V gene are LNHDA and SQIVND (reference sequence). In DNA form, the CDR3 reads TGTGCCAGTAGTTTCCTAGCGGGCTCTGGGGCCAACGTCCTGACTTTC. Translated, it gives CASSFLAGSGANVLTF.

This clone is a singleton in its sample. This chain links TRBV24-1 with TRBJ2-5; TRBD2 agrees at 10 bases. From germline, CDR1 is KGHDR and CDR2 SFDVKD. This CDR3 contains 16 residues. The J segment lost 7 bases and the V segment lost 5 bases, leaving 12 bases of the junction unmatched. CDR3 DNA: TGTGCCACCAGTGGGGGGGCTAGCGGGAGTCTAGGGACCCAGTACTTC. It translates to CATSGGASGSLGTQYF.

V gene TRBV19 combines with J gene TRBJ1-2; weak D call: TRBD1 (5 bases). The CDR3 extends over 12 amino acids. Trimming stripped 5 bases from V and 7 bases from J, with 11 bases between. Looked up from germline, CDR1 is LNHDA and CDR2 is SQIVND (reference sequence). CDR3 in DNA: TGTGCCAGTAGTGTCGTCGGGGGTGGCTACACCTTC. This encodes CASSVVGGGYTF.

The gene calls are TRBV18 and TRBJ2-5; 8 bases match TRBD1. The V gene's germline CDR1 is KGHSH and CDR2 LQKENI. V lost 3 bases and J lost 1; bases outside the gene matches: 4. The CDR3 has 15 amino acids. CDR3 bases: TGTGCCAGCTCACCCGACAGGGGCCGCCAAGAGACCCAGTACTTC. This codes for CASSPDRGRQETQYF.

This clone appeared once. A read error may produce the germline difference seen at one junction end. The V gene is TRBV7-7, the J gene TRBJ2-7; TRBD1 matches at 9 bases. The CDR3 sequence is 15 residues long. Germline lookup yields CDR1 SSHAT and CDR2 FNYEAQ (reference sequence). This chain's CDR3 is CASSNSGQGSYEQYF. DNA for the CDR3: TGTGCTAGCAGTAACTCGGGACAGGGCTCCTACGAGCAGTACTTC.

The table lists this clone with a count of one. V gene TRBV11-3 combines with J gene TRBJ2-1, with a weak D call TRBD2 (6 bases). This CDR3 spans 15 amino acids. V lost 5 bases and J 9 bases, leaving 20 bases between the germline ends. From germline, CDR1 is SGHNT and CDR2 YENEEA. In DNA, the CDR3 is TGTGCCAGCAGCCCGGGGGAGCGCTCTGGGGGTGAGCAGTTCTTC. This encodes CASSPGERSGGEQFF. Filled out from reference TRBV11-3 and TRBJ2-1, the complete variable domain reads EAGVVQSPRYKIIEKKQPVAFWCNPISGHNTLYWYLQNLGQGPELLIRYENEEAVDDSQLPKDRFSAERLKGVDSTLKIQPAELGDSAVYLCASSPGERSGGEQFFGPGTRLTVL.

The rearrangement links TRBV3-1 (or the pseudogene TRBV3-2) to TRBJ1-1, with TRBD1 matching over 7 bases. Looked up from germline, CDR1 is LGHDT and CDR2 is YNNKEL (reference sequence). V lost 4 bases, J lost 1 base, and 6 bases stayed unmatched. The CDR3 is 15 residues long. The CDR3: CASSPTGEGNTEAFF. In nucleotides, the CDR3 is TGTGCCAGCAGCCCAACAGGGGAAGGGAACACTGAAGCTTTCTTT.

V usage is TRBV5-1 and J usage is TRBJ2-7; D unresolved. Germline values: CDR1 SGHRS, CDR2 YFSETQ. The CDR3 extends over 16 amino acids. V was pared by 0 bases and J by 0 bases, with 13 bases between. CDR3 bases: TGCGCCAGCAGCTTGGCAGCGAATGCCGTCTCCTACGAGCAGTACTTC. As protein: CASSLAANAVSYEQYF.

CDR3 protein: CASSGTTGGINTIYF. In DNA, the CDR3 is TGTGCCAGCAGCGGAACGACAGGGGGAATAAACACCATATATTTT. This sequence joins TRBV9 and TRBJ1-3; 9 bases fit TRBD1. Germline CDR1 and CDR2: SGDLS and YYNGEE. V lost 3 bases, J lost 6 bases, and 7 bases stayed unmatched. This CDR3 contains 15 residues. Full variable domain (outside the CDR3, taken from reference TRBV9 and TRBJ1-3): DSGVTQTPKHLITATGQRVTLRCSPRSGDLSVYWYQQSLDQGLQFLIQYYNGEERAKGNILERFSAQQFPDLHSELNLSSLELGDSALYFCASSGTTGGINTIYFGEGSWLTVV.